A selection of T cell receptor beta chains follows, all from one sample in a study of blood T cell repertoires in COVID-19. Data came from immunoSEQ multiplex PCR; TCRdb stores just in-frame clones and leaves some out. This sample yields roughly 68,000 clones, of which 70% to 90% are seen a single time; about 6.4% belongs to the top ten. Sample: peripheral blood. These receptors were collected from a woman in her 70s with acute or convalescent COVID-19. Both conserved end residues are trimmed from each CDR3. Part of the rows lack a size; the others show once, few, many or a class for expanded clones.

size,length,V,J,CDR3
NA,12,TRBV27,TRBJ1-2,ASSPGGSNYGYT
once,13,TRBV7-2,TRBJ1-4,ASSHDSSTNEKLF
NA,12,TRBV5-1,TRBJ2-7,ASSLDRAPYEQY
few,13,TRBV6-6,TRBJ1-1,ASSYTDMIGTEAF
NA,14,TRBV28,TRBJ1-2,ASSLFHSGQSYGYT
NA,11,TRBV5-5,TRBJ1-1,ATQTTANTEAF
NA,13,TRBV18,TRBJ2-1,ASSPPVEGPHEQF
NA,13,TRBV28,TRBJ1-4,ASSFPGTANEKLF
NA,13,TRBV12-5,TRBJ1-2,ASGCQGPVNYGYT
NA,11,TRBV7-9,TRBJ2-7,ASRARSTNEQY
NA,14,TRBV15,TRBJ2-7,ATSRGRAGGSYEQY
NA,13,TRBV11-2,TRBJ2-1,ASTPGGGAYNEQF
NA,15,TRBV18,TRBJ2-6,ASSPRDRAVGANVLT
NA,13,TRBV18,TRBJ1-3,ASSPASSSGNTIY
NA,14,TRBV6-2/TRBV6-3,TRBJ1-2,ASSYSATAYNYGYT
once,13,TRBV4-3,TRBJ1-2,ASSQDLGDYYGYT
NA,12,TRBV6-5,TRBJ2-1,ASSPRRGVGEQF
NA,12,TRBV9,TRBJ2-5,ASSVGAGEETQY
NA,13,TRBV28,TRBJ1-4,ASTPRDRALEKLF
once,14,TRBV5-1,TRBJ1-4,ASSPKGGGTNEKLF
NA,16,TRBV7-7,TRBJ2-2,ASSLHAGTGYSGGELF
NA,14,TRBV10-2,TRBJ1-6,ASSSGTGGYNSPLH
NA,11,TRBV29-1,TRBJ1-5,SVRSGVNQPQH
NA,13,TRBV6-5,TRBJ2-2,ASRAGSGSPGELF
NA,14,TRBV18,TRBJ1-2,ASSPLQGSPGYGYT
NA,16,TRBV28,TRBJ2-1,ASSTTGTSGTSYNEQF
once,12,TRBV18,TRBJ1-1,ASSPLSGDTEAF
NA,12,TRBV29-1,TRBJ2-1,SVPGTSGYNEQF
NA,14,TRBV7-9,TRBJ1-6,ASSPRRTVGISPLH
NA,11,TRBV29-1,TRBJ2-1,TFSGIPYNEQF
once,14,TRBV2,TRBJ2-5,ASRIGGGAAGETQY
NA,12,TRBV6-5,TRBJ1-1,ASSFKQGKSEAF
NA,14,TRBV7-6,TRBJ2-1,ASSSLGLAEANEQF
NA,12,TRBV5-1,TRBJ1-6,ASSIQGSTSPLH
once,13,TRBV5-5,TRBJ1-2,ASSLKPRQDYGYT
NA,12,TRBV2,TRBJ1-1,ASSKGIWNTEAF
NA,13,TRBV19,TRBJ1-2,ASSIEGSLNYGYT
NA,11,TRBV19,TRBJ1-2,ASNRGQGIRYT
NA,13,TRBV5-1,TRBJ1-1,ASSLDPGAGTEAF
NA,13,TRBV27,TRBJ1-2,ASSPPGGPIYGYT
NA,12,TRBV11-2,TRBJ1-1,ASSLRQMGTEAF
NA,11,TRBV7-3,TRBJ1-2,ASSLTGESGYT
NA,12,TRBV4-1,TRBJ2-7,ASSQDQNSHEQY
NA,12,TRBV18,TRBJ1-1,ASSWDRSNTEAF
NA,11,TRBV6-5,TRBJ1-1,ASSSRMNTEAF
NA,12,TRBV18,TRBJ1-1,ASSPITENTEAF
NA,10,TRBV19,TRBJ2-1,ASSMTSHEQF
NA,12,TRBV28,TRBJ1-2,ASSLNRGADGYT
NA,18,TRBV29-1,TRBJ2-7,SVVRPGRTSGRLGSYEQY
NA,14,TRBV3-1/TRBV3-2,TRBJ2-3,ASSRKPQRGTDTQY
NA,11,TRBV6-5,TRBJ1-1,ASRDRGNTEAF
NA,16,TRBV5-6,TRBJ1-6,ASSFGLQGAEGNSPLH
NA,12,TRBV5-6,TRBJ2-5,ASSFQGNSETQY